Shown below are 19 T cell receptor beta chains from a single sample sequenced in a study of T cell responses to AZD1222 COVID-19 vaccine. Repertoires were generated with immunoSEQ multiplex PCR, while TCRdb's copy carries only in-frame clones and drops some. The sample carries around 120,000 clones, about 91% recorded once. This material consisted of peripheral blood, taken 28 days after the second AZD1222 dose. These receptors came from an adult who received the AZD1222 COVID-19 vaccine.

This chain joins TRBV11-2 and TRBJ2-3, with D tentatively TRBD1 or TRBD2 (5 bases each). Trimming stripped 2 bases from V and 2 bases from J, with 11 bases between. Germline-derived CDR1 and CDR2 are SGHAT and FQNNGV. This CDR3 region has 15 residues. CDR3 sequence: CASSLKGTYTDTQYF. Written as DNA, the CDR3 is TGTGCCAGCAGCTTAAAGGGGACCTACACAGATACGCAGTATTTT.

The chain is built from TRBV5-1 and TRBJ2-1, with 13 bases matching TRBD2. After removal of 3 bases from V and 5 bases from J, the junction contained 5 bases not matched to a gene. The CDR3 runs 16 residues. From germline, CDR1 is SGHRS and CDR2 YFSETQ. In DNA, the CDR3 is TGCGCCAGCAGCTCCGGACTAGCGGGAGACAACAATGAGCAGTTCTTC. The encoded protein is CASSSGLAGDNNEQFF. Full variable domain (outside the CDR3, taken from reference TRBV5-1 and TRBJ2-1): KAGVTQTPRYLIKTRGQQVTLSCSPISGHRSVSWYQQTPGQGLQFLFEYFSETQRNKGNFPGRFSGRQFSNSRSEMNVSTLELGDSALYLCASSSGLAGDNNEQFFGPGTRLTVL.

J is TRBJ2-7 and V is TRBV9, with D perhaps matching TRBD1 (7 bases). This CDR3 has 15 amino acids. In germline, CDR1 is SGDLS, CDR2 YYNGEE. Trimming cost V 3 bases and J 3 bases, with 16 bases left between them. Here the CDR3 DNA reads TGTGCCAGCAGCGGGGGAGGAGGGGGCTACTACGAGCAGTACTTC. Residues: CASSGGGGGYYEQYF.

The CDR3 loop reads CASSLMDRGLAEAFF. The CDR3 nucleotides read TGTGCCAGCAGCTTGATGGACAGGGGGCTCGCTGAAGCTTTCTTT. The chain links TRBV7-9 to TRBJ1-1; 11 bases are a match to TRBD1. The CDR3 extends over 15 amino acids. V was pared by 3 bases and J by 6 bases, with 6 bases of the junction left unmatched. Germline loops: CDR1 SEHNR, CDR2 FQNEAQ (reference sequence).

The J gene is TRBJ1-3, the V gene TRBV11-2, with a tentative D call TRBD1 (6 bases). CDR1 is SGHAT, CDR2 FQNNGV, per germline. V lost 5 bases, J lost 4 bases, and 27 bases lay in between. The CDR3 runs to 19 residues. CDR3: CASSPRQVGEALRGNTIYF. For the CDR3, the DNA is TGTGCCAGCAGCCCCAGACAGGTCGGGGAAGCTCTACGGGGAAACACCATATATTTT.

The J gene is TRBJ1-1, the V gene TRBV19; D not resolved. CDR1 and CDR2 (germline): LNHDA, SQIVND (reference sequence). This CDR3 is built from 13 residues. Trimming took 5 bases from V and 1 from J, leaving 8 bases between them. CDR3 amino acids: CASSLTRNTEAFF. As DNA, the CDR3 is TGTGCCAGTAGTCTCACGAGGAACACTGAAGCTTTCTTT.

This clone has a single count. The chain employs TRBV5-5 and TRBJ1-5; 8 bases fit TRBD1. The CDR3 contains 16 residues. V lost 1 base to trimming and J lost 6 bases; unmatched junction nucleotides: 9. Germline values: CDR1 SGHKS, CDR2 YYEKEE (reference sequence). CDR3 bases: TGTGCCAGCAGCTTGACCCTGACAGGGGCTATTCAGCCCCAGCATTTT. It is translated as CASSLTLTGAIQPQHF.

V is TRBV6-1 and J is TRBJ1-5, with 9 positions matching TRBD1. Per the germline V gene, CDR1 is MNHNS and CDR2 is SASEGT. The CDR3 is made up of 16 amino acids. Unmatched junction bases numbered 5, after V lost 3 bases and J lost 2 bases. CDR3 protein: CASSDRDREGNQPQHF. Here the CDR3 DNA reads TGTGCCAGCAGTGACCGGGACAGGGAAGGCAATCAGCCCCAGCATTTT.

The chain couples TRBV2 to TRBJ1-4; 9 bases match TRBD1. After removal of 4 bases from V and 0 bases from J, the junction contained 0 bases not matched to a gene. The CDR3 extends over 15 amino acids. Germline values: CDR1 SNHLY, CDR2 FYNNEI. The CDR3 reads CASSGQGATNEKLFF. The CDR3 DNA reads as TGTGCCAGCAGTGGACAGGGGGCAACTAATGAAAAACTGTTTTTT.

The chain has TRBV2 and TRBJ1-1; 10 bases align to TRBD1. This CDR3 is built from 16 residues. Losses at the gene ends were 7 bases for V and 5 bases for J; bases not matched to a gene: 13. Germline-derived CDR1 and CDR2 are SNHLY and FYNNEI. Here the CDR3 reads CASTTQDGTGVTEAFF. The CDR3 DNA reads TGTGCCAGCACAACCCAGGACGGGACAGGGGTGACTGAAGCTTTCTTT. The variable domain in full, with the rest retrieved from reference TRBV2 and TRBJ1-1, is EPEVTQTPSHQVTQMGQEVILRCVPISNHLYFYWYRQILGQKVEFLVSFYNNEISEKSEIFDDQFSVERPDGSNFTLKIRSTKLEDSAMYFCASTTQDGTGVTEAFFGQGTRLTVV.

The genes are TRBV28 and TRBJ1-1; D gene uncertain. The germline gives CDR1 MDHEN, CDR2 SYDVKM. V was shortened by 3 bases and J by 11 bases, with 10 bases between the two germline ends. CDR3 length: 11 residues. The CDR3 spells CASSFNGEAFF. The CDR3 nucleotides read TGTGCCAGCAGTTTCAATGGGGAGGCTTTCTTT.

This chain connects TRBV5-1 to TRBJ1-3; TRBD1 aligns across 7 bases. This CDR3 spans 16 amino acids. The germline V gene has CDR1 SGHRS and CDR2 YFSETQ. V dropped 4 bases and J dropped 0; count of bases not matched to a gene: 7. DNA for the CDR3: TGCGCCAGCAGCCGGGACAGTACCCTCTCTGGAAACACCATATATTTT. It yields the protein CASSRDSTLSGNTIYF.

The chain has TRBV6-5 and TRBJ2-1, with D maybe TRBD2 (6 bases). The CDR3 consists of 15 residues. V was shortened by 2 bases and J by 8 bases, with 16 bases between the two germline ends. Germline V gene data show CDR1 as MNHEY and CDR2 as SVGAGI. The CDR3 region is CASSYMSTSIDEQFF. In DNA, the CDR3 is TGTGCCAGCAGTTACATGTCGACTAGTATCGATGAGCAGTTCTTC.

The DNA of the CDR3 is TGTGCCAGCAGTCCGCGGACAGGTTGGGACACTGAAGCTTTCTTT. Its translation is CASSPRTGWDTEAFF. This chain joins TRBV28 and TRBJ1-1; 7 nucleotides line up with TRBD1. CDR1 and CDR2 (germline): MDHEN, SYDVKM. The trim removed 5 bases at V and 3 bases at J, leaving 9 bases unmatched. CDR3 length: 15 amino acids.

The V gene is TRBV30, the J gene TRBJ1-4; 9 bases line up with TRBD1. Germline-derived CDR1 and CDR2 are GTSNPN and SVGIG (reference sequence). This CDR3 has 19 residues. J was trimmed by 0 bases and V by 1 base; bases with no gene match: 12. CDR3 coding DNA: TGTGCCTGGAGTGACAGGGGGCTCGGCTGGGGGGCAACTAATGAAAAACTGTTTTTT. It encodes CAWSDRGLGWGATNEKLFF.

This clone occurred once. This chain connects TRBV10-3 to TRBJ1-2; 9 nucleotides agree with TRBD1. Germline lookup yields CDR1 ENHRY and CDR2 SYGVKD. The CDR3 runs 15 residues. Losses at the gene ends were 6 bases for V and 0 bases for J; bases not matched to a gene: 5. CDR3 residues: CAIRDGQGSNYGYTF. In DNA form, the CDR3 reads TGTGCCATCAGAGACGGACAGGGGTCTAACTATGGCTACACCTTC.

This sequence joins TRBV2 and TRBJ2-3, with unresolved D. Deletions cut 5 bases from V and 0 bases from J, with 9 bases between. The CDR3 is 14 residues long. Germline CDR1 reads SNHLY; CDR2 reads FYNNEI. CDR3 sequence: CASSRTQSTDTQYF. As DNA, the CDR3 is TGTGCCAGCAGTCGAACCCAAAGCACAGATACGCAGTATTTT.

The chain is built from TRBV29-1 and TRBJ2-2, with 7 bases that match TRBD2. Germline lookup yields CDR1 SQVTM and CDR2 ANQGSEA. V lost 5 bases and J lost 6; bases outside the gene matches: 12. CDR3 length equals 15 residues. The DNA for the CDR3 is TGCAGCGTTACCCGGGGCGCGGGAGATGCCGGGGAGCTGTTTTTT. It encodes CSVTRGAGDAGELFF.

This clone was counted once. The J gene is TRBJ1-1, the V gene TRBV19; the match to TRBD1 covers 11 bases. Germline V gives CDR1 LNHDA, CDR2 SQIVND (reference sequence). Trimming cost V 7 bases and J 4 bases; bases outside gene matches: 8. The CDR3 is 15 amino acids. The CDR3 protein is CASKDRGRSSTEAFF. The CDR3, as DNA: TGTGCCAGTAAGGACAGGGGGCGGTCGAGCACTGAAGCTTTCTTT.